This TCR beta chain was recorded in a study of T cell responses to AZD1222 COVID-19 vaccine. Repertoires were generated with immunoSEQ multiplex PCR, while TCRdb's copy carries only in-frame clones and drops some. The sample carries roughly 120,000 clones, 87% recorded once. The CDR3 contains 16 residues. Trimming took off 4 bases at V and 4 bases at J, with 19 bases between the two ends. Germline CDR1 is LGHDT and CDR2 is YNNKEL (reference sequence). The study, taken as a whole, reports: Only 5 to 7 AZD1222 recipients were seropositive at baseline. Nearly half of spike-specific TCRs reportedly go after variant regions that carry no mutations. Clonal diversity was possibly underestimated; the donors were predominantly white British and more often female. Vaccine-associated CD4 TCRs spanned spike, dominant at 160-218 and 743-854.

As for this clone: Its cognate antigen is unknown.

Specimen: peripheral blood, collected 28 days after the second AZD1222 dose. This clonotype was obtained from an adult who received the AZD1222 COVID-19 vaccine. The J gene is TRBJ1-2, the V gene TRBV3-1 (or the pseudogene TRBV3-2); D remains unclear. DNA of the CDR3: TGTGCCAGCAGCCCGGACGGGTCGCAAGGCGTCTATGGCTACACCTTC. Translating it yields CASSPDGSQGVYGYTF.